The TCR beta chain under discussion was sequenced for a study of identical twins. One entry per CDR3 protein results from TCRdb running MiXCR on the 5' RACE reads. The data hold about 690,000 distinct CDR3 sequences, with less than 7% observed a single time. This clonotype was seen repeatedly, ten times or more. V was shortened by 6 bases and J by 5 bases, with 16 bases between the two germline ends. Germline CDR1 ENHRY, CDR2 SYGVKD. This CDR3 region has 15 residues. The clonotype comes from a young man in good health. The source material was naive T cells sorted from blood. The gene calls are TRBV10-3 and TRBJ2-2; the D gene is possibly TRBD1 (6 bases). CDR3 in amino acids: CAISQGTLRTGELFF. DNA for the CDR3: TGTGCCATCAGCCAGGGGACACTCAGGACCGGGGAGCTGTTTTTT.